The 27 T cell receptor beta chains presented below share a single source sample, sequenced in a study of T-cell reconstitution after alpha-beta-depleted transplantation in children. Unique molecular identifiers tagged the TCRbeta library. TCRdb fed the PCR reads into MiXCR, producing one record per CDR3 protein. The table lists fewer than 550,000 distinct CDR3 sequences, more than 9% of them singletons. Source: PBMCs, taken before TCRalphabeta/CD19-depleted stem cell transplant. The receptors derive from a child aged 2 to 10 with inherited bone marrow failure, due to receive a stem cell transplant.

This clonotype has a count of ten or more. The chain employs TRBV12-3 or TRBV12-4 and TRBJ1-4; D gene ambiguous. V lost 3 bases and J lost 6, with 14 bases in between. This CDR3 is 15 amino acids long. CDR3 amino acids: CASSLRAHRDEKLFF. CDR3 nucleotide sequence: TGTGCCAGCAGTTTGAGGGCCCACAGAGATGAAAAACTGTTTTTT.

This clonotype appeared a few times. The chain recombines TRBV4-3 with TRBJ2-7, with D possibly matching TRBD2 (6 bases). V was pared by 1 base and J by 0 bases, with 16 bases between. Germline V gives CDR1 LGHNA, CDR2 YSLEER. This CDR3 contains 17 residues. The CDR3: CASSQVCLAPVSYEQYF. The DNA for the CDR3 is TGCGCCAGCAGCCAAGTATGCCTAGCGCCAGTCTCCTACGAGCAGTACTTC.

This clonotype was seen many times. V usage is TRBV5-5 and J usage is TRBJ2-2; D is perhaps TRBD1 or TRBD2 (5 bases each). Germline V gene data show CDR1 as SGHKS and CDR2 as YYEKEE (reference sequence). Trimming stripped 2 bases from V and 8 bases from J, with 19 bases between. The CDR3 has 16 amino acids. CDR3 in amino acids: CASSFSPTRDPGELFF. CDR3 DNA sequence: TGTGCCAGCAGCTTTTCCCCTACCAGGGACCCTGGGGAGCTGTTTTTT. Filled out from reference TRBV5-5 and TRBJ2-2, the complete variable domain reads DAGVTQSPTHLIKTRGQQVTLRCSPISGHKSVSWYQQVLGQGPQFIFQYYEKEERGRGNFPDRFSARQFPNYSSELNVNALLLGDSALYLCASSFSPTRDPGELFFGEGSRLTVL.

The rearrangement uses TRBV7-2 and TRBJ2-7; 15 bases fit TRBD2. Unmatched junction bases numbered 7, after V lost 6 bases and J lost 7 bases. The CDR3 extends over 15 amino acids. CDR1 SGHTA and CDR2 FQGNSA come from the germline V gene. The DNA of the CDR3 is TGTGCCAGCAGTCGATGGACTAGCGGGAGGGGGGAGCAGTACTTC. It yields the protein CASSRWTSGRGEQYF. The variable domain in full, completed from reference TRBV7-2 and TRBJ2-7, reads GAGVSQSPSNKVTEKGKDVELRCDPISGHTALYWYRQSLGQGLEFLIYFQGNSAPDKSGLPSDRFSAERTGGSVSTLTIQRTQQEDSAVYLCASSRWTSGRGEQYFGPGTRLTVT.

At least ten counts were recorded for this clonotype. V usage is TRBV20-1 and J usage is TRBJ2-3; perhaps TRBD2 as D (6 bases). This CDR3 spans 14 amino acids. The V end was cut by 3 bases, the J end by 2 bases, with 12 bases between. From germline, CDR1 is DFQATT and CDR2 SNEGSKA (reference sequence). For the CDR3, the DNA is TGCAGTGCTAGGGCCGGAGGGCTCACAGATACGCAGTATTTT. Translating it yields CSARAGGLTDTQYF.

This clonotype was recorded at least ten times. The chain links TRBV2 to TRBJ1-1; no clear D. Germline loops: CDR1 SNHLY, CDR2 FYNNEI. The CDR3 is 15 amino acids. Deletions cut 2 bases from V and 1 base from J, with 11 bases between. The chain's CDR3 is CASSERPGRNTEAFF. CDR3 in DNA: TGTGCCAGCAGTGAAAGGCCAGGTCGGAACACTGAAGCTTTCTTT.

This clonotype has a count of ten or more. The J gene is TRBJ2-7, the V gene TRBV5-1; the D gene could be TRBD1 or TRBD2 (5 bases each). The V and J ends lost 4 bases and 3 bases respectively, with 14 bases between them. The CDR3 consists of 14 residues. Germline V gives CDR1 SGHRS, CDR2 YFSETQ. The CDR3 loop reads CASSPGTSNYEQYF. CDR3 DNA sequence: TGCGCCAGCAGCCCCGGGACCTCCAACTACGAGCAGTACTTC.

This clonotype turned up a few times. The V call is TRBV27, the J call TRBJ2-3; 11 positions match TRBD2. CDR1 and CDR2 from the germline V gene are MNHEY and SMNVEV (reference sequence). J lost 3 bases, V lost 1 base, and 6 bases had no gene match. This CDR3 spans 17 amino acids. Here the CDR3 reads CASSLYGASGRTDTQYF. The CDR3 DNA follows: TGTGCCAGCAGTTTATATGGGGCTAGCGGGAGGACAGATACGCAGTATTTT.

This clonotype was recorded many times. This chain connects TRBV28 to TRBJ2-3, with 11 bases identical to TRBD2. The ends lost 7 bases at V and 2 bases at J; junction bases unmatched: 8. CDR3 length: 16 amino acids. CDR1 is MDHEN and CDR2 is SYDVKM in the germline V gene. The CDR3 protein is CASTMGLAVNTDTQYF. Here the CDR3 DNA reads TGTGCCAGCACCATGGGACTAGCGGTAAACACAGATACGCAGTATTTT.

This chain links TRBV5-1 with TRBJ2-5; 13 bases are a match to TRBD2. Germline V gene sequence: CDR1 SGHRS, CDR2 YFSETQ. The trim removed 1 base at V and 4 bases at J, leaving 7 bases unmatched. CDR3 size: 17 residues. The CDR3 DNA follows: TGCGCCAGCAGCTTGTTTTCTACTAGCGGGAGGGGAGAGACCCAGTACTTC. Translating gives CASSLFSTSGRGETQYF.

This clonotype was seen at least ten times. This chain uses TRBV10-3 with TRBJ2-5; 13 bases fit TRBD2. Germline V gene lookup returns CDR1 ENHRY and CDR2 SYGVKD. The CDR3 loop spans 18 amino acids. V trimming: 3 bases; J trimming: 4 bases; junction bases outside the gene matches: 11. The CDR3 sequence: CAISDPLGLAGALETQYF. DNA for the CDR3: TGTGCCATCAGTGATCCCCTCGGACTAGCGGGAGCTCTAGAGACCCAGTACTTC.

The table lists this clonotype with many counts. The CDR3 sequence is CSSGVYEQYF. The CDR3 DNA follows: TGCAGCAGCGGGGTTTACGAGCAGTACTTC. The chain recombines TRBV20-1 with TRBJ2-7; TRBD2 agrees at 7 bases. CDR3 length: 10 amino acids. Germline CDR1 and CDR2: DFQATT and SNEGSKA (reference sequence).

This clonotype was detected many times. The chain combines TRBV6-5 with TRBJ2-1; 10 positions match TRBD2. Germline V lookup: CDR1 MNHEY, CDR2 SVGAGI. The CDR3 spans 15 residues. After removal of 2 bases from V and 9 bases from J, the junction contained 7 bases not matched to a gene. The CDR3 region has the DNA TGTGCCAGCAGTTACATCAGCGGGAGGGTTGGTGAGCAGTTCTTC. As protein: CASSYISGRVGEQFF.

This clonotype was counted at least ten times. The rearrangement links TRBV3-1 to TRBJ2-1; TRBD1 might be the D (5 bases). Trimming shortened V by 1 base and J by 7 bases, and 11 bases separated the two germline ends. Germline V gene sequence: CDR1 LGHDT, CDR2 YNNKEL (reference sequence). This CDR3 comprises 14 residues. The CDR3 DNA reads TGTGCCAGCAGCCAAGCGCAGGGATGGAATGAGCAGTTCTTC. Translating it yields CASSQAQGWNEQFF.

This clonotype appeared many times. The chain is built from TRBV5-1 and TRBJ2-7; D may match TRBD1 or TRBD2 (5 bases each). Per the germline V gene, CDR1 is SGHRS and CDR2 is YFSETQ. This CDR3 has 13 residues. The ends were cut back, 9 bases at V and 4 bases at J, with 17 bases in the middle. In DNA, the CDR3 is TGCGCCACTGGTCGGGACGTTGAGTACGAGCAGTACTTC. This gives the protein CATGRDVEYEQYF.

As concerns this clonotype: At one end, the junction sequence differs from germline, possibly due to a read error. This chain joins TRBV29-1 and TRBJ2-7; D unclear. Looked up from germline, CDR1 is SQVTM and CDR2 is ANQGSEA. CDR3 length: 11 residues. CDR3 DNA: TGCAGCGTTGAAGAGACATCCGAGAAGTACTTC. Its translation is CSVEETSEKYF.

This clonotype was observed at least ten times. The chain recombines TRBV6-1 with TRBJ2-2; D not resolved. The CDR3 covers 14 residues. Germline assignment: CDR1 MNHNS and CDR2 SASEGT. With 7 bases removed from V and 4 bases from J, the gap between germline ends came to 13 bases. This CDR3 is CASKDQLGTGELFF. Here the CDR3 DNA reads TGTGCCAGCAAGGACCAGCTTGGCACCGGGGAGCTGTTTTTT.

This clonotype has a count of ten or more. The chain is built from TRBV20-1 and TRBJ2-3, with 9 bases aligning to TRBD1. The trim removed 4 bases at V and 4 bases at J, leaving 6 bases unmatched. The germline V gene has CDR1 DFQATT and CDR2 SNEGSKA (reference sequence). The CDR3 spans 14 residues. The CDR3 is CSAIPGQGPDTQYF. DNA of the CDR3: TGCAGTGCTATACCGGGACAGGGTCCAGATACGCAGTATTTT.

This clonotype has at least ten counts. This chain joins TRBV19 and TRBJ2-7; 13 bases line up with TRBD2. Trimming took 8 bases from V and 3 from J; bases not matched to a gene: 7. Germline CDR1 LNHDA, CDR2 SQIVND (reference sequence). This CDR3 comprises 15 residues. CDR3 residues: CASRDGLAGVYEQYF. As DNA, the CDR3 is TGTGCCAGTCGAGACGGACTAGCGGGAGTCTACGAGCAGTACTTC.

This clonotype was recorded at least ten times. Written as DNA, the CDR3 is TGCAGTGCTAGTACTAGCGGGAGGTCAGATACGCAGTATTTT. It encodes CSASTSGRSDTQYF. This chain joins TRBV20-1 and TRBJ2-3; the match to TRBD2 covers 12 bases. With 3 bases clipped from V and 4 bases from J, the junction kept 2 bases outside the gene matches. Germline V gene data show CDR1 as DFQATT and CDR2 as SNEGSKA (reference sequence). CDR3 length: 14 amino acids.

This clonotype showed up many times. J is TRBJ2-7 and V is TRBV7-9; possibly TRBD2 for D (6 bases). Germline V CDR1 and CDR2: SEHNR, FQNEAQ (reference sequence). Trimming took 5 bases from V and 4 from J, leaving 12 bases between them. The CDR3 is made up of 13 amino acids. This CDR3 reads CASSDGTSYEQYF. As DNA, the CDR3 is TGTGCCAGCAGCGATGGGACTTCGTACGAGCAGTACTTC.

This chain links TRBV7-9 with TRBJ2-3; D is unresolved. The germline gives CDR1 SEHNR, CDR2 FQNEAQ (reference sequence). The CDR3 covers 13 residues. Deletions cut 6 bases from V and 3 bases from J, with 10 bases between. The CDR3 DNA sequence: TGTGCCAGCAGAATTGGGCGGACAGATACGCAGTATTTT. Translated, it gives CASRIGRTDTQYF.

This clonotype has a count of ten or more. The rearrangement joins TRBV10-1 to TRBJ2-3; D call uncertain. The CDR3 runs to 14 residues. Looked up from germline, CDR1 is WNHNN and CDR2 is SYGVQD (reference sequence). V shed 0 bases and J shed 8 bases, with 12 bases lying between them. CDR3 in amino acids: CASSESLGDGTQYF. The DNA for the CDR3 is TGCGCCAGCAGTGAGTCGCTAGGTGACGGTACGCAGTATTTT.

This clonotype was observed a single time. The chain employs TRBV7-2 and TRBJ2-3, with a weak D call TRBD1 (6 bases). Germline loops: CDR1 SGHTA, CDR2 FQGNSA. The ends were cut back, 8 bases at V and 5 bases at J, with 11 bases in the middle. This CDR3 spans 12 amino acids. The CDR3 region has the DNA TGTGCCAGCGGCACACAGGGAGATACGCAGTATTTT. Residues: CASGTQGDTQYF.

The V gene is TRBV19, the J gene TRBJ2-7, with D possibly TRBD2 on 6 matching bases. The CDR3 length is 15 residues. Germline CDR1 and CDR2: LNHDA and SQIVND (reference sequence). Trimming took 1 base from V and 2 from J, leaving 12 bases between them. CDR3 region: CASSIAAGLAYEQYF. The CDR3 nucleotides are TGTGCCAGTAGTATAGCAGCGGGTCTCGCCTACGAGCAGTACTTC. Drawing the rest from reference TRBV19 and TRBJ2-7, the complete variable domain is DGGITQSPKYLFRKEGQNVTLSCEQNLNHDAMYWYRQDPGQGLRLIYYSQIVNDFQKGDIAEGYSVSREKKESFPLTVTSAQKNPTAFYLCASSIAAGLAYEQYFGPGTRLTVT.

The table lists this clonotype with many counts. This chain uses TRBV11-2 with TRBJ2-7; 8 bases are shared with TRBD2. V lost 4 bases and J lost 6; bases outside the gene matches: 11. The CDR3 sequence is 15 residues long. CDR1 is SGHAT, CDR2 FQNNGV, per germline. The CDR3 DNA reads as TGTGCCAGCAGCTCACAAGGTGGACTAGCCCTCGAGCAGTACTTC. It specifies CASSSQGGLALEQYF.

This clonotype was seen ten or more times. The gene calls are TRBV5-8 and TRBJ2-3; maybe TRBD1 (6 bases). Per the germline V gene, CDR1 is SGHTS and CDR2 is YDEGEE. The V end was cut by 0 bases, the J end by 0 bases, with 11 bases between. The CDR3 is 16 amino acids. Here the CDR3 DNA reads TGTGCCAGCAGCTTGGGGGGGCTGTCTAGCACAGATACGCAGTATTTT. Protein product: CASSLGGLSSTDTQYF.